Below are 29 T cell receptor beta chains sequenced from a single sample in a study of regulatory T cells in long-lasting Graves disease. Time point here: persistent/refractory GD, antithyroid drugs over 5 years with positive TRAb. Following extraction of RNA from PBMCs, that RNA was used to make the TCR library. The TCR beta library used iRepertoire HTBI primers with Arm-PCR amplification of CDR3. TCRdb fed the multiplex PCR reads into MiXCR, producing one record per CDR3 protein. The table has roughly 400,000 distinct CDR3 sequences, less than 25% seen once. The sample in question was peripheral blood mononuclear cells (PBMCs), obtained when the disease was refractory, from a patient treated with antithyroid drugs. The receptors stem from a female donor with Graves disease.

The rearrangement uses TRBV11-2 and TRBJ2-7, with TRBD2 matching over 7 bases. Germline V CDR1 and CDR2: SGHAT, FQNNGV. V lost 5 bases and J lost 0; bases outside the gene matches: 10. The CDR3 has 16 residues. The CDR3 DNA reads TGTGCCAGCAGCGCTCGTCGGGGCGGGGGCTCCTACGAGCAGTACTTC. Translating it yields CASSARRGGGSYEQYF.

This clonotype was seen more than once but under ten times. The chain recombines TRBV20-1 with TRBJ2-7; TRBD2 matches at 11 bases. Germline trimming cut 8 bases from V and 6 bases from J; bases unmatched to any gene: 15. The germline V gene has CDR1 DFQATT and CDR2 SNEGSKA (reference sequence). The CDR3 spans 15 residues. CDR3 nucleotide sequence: TGCAGTCCCCACCACTCACTAGCGGGAGAAGGCGAGCAGTACTTC. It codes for CSPHHSLAGEGEQYF.

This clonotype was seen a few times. The CDR3 DNA is TGCGCCAGCAGAGACACAGTTTTTAGCTCTGGGGAGACCCAGTACTTC. It specifies CASRDTVFSSGETQYF. The chain joins TRBV5-1 to TRBJ2-5; D is unclear. The germline V gene encodes CDR1 SGHRS and CDR2 YFSETQ. The ends were cut back, 5 bases at V and 5 bases at J, with 22 bases in the middle. This CDR3 has 16 residues.

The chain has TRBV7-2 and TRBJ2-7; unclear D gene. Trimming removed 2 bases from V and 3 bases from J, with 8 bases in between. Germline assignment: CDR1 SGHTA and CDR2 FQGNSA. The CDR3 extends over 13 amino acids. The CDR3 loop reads CASSLSLIYEQYF. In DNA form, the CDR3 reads TGTGCCAGCAGCTTAAGTCTGATCTACGAGCAGTACTTC.

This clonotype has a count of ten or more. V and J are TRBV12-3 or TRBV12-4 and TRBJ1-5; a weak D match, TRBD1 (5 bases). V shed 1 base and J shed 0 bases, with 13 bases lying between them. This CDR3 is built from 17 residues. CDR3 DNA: TGTGCCAGCAGTTTAGAGGTGGGGGGTAATAGCAATCAGCCCCAGCATTTT. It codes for CASSLEVGGNSNQPQHF.

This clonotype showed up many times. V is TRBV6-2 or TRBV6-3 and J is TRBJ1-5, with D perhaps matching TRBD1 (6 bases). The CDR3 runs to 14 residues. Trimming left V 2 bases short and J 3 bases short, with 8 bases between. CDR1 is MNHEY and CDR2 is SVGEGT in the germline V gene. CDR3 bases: TGTGCCAGCAGTTACAGGGACAACAATCAGCCCCAGCATTTT. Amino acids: CASSYRDNNQPQHF.

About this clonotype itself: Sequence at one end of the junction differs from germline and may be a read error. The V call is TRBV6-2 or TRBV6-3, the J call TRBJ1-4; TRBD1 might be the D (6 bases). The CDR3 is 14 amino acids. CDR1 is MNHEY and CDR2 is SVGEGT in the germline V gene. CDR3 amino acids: CASSSQGSYEKLLF. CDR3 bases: TGTGCCAGCAGTTCACAGGGTTCATATGAAAAACTGCTTTTT.

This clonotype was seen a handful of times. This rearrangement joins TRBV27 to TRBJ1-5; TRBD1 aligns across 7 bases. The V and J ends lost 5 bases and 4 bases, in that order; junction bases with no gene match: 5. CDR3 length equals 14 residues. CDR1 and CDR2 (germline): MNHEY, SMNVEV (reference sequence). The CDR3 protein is CASSPDRINQPQHF. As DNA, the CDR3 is TGTGCCAGCAGTCCGGACAGGATAAATCAGCCCCAGCATTTT.

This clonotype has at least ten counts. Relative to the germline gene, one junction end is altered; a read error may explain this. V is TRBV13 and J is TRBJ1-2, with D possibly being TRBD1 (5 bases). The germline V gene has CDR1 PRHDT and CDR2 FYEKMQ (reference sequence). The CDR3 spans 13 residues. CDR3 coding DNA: TGTGCCAGCAGCCTAGGATCAGGGAGCGGCTACACCTTC. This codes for CASSLGSGSGYTF.

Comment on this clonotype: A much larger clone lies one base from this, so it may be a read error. This CDR3 reads CASSAAVGGSLPEDEQFF. CDR3 in DNA: TGTGCCAGCAGTGCCGCAGTGGGTGGGAGCCTCCCCGAAGATGAGCAGTTCTTC. The chain is built from TRBV28 and TRBJ2-5; a weak D match, TRBD2 (5 bases). The J call may be wrong; the DNA end is better matched by TRBJ2-1. The germline CDR1 and CDR2 sequences are MDHEN and SYDVKM. The CDR3 runs to 18 residues.

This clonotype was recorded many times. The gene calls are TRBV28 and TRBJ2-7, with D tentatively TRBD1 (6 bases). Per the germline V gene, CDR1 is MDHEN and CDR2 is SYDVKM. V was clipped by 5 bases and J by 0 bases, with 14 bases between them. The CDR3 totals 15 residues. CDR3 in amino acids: CASSPGHANSYEQYF. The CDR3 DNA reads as TGTGCCAGCAGTCCGGGACACGCGAACTCCTACGAGCAGTACTTC.

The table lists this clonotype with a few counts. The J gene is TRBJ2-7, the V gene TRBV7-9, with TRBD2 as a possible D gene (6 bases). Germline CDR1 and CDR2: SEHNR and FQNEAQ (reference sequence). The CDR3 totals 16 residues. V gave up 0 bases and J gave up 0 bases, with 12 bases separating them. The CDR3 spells CASSLASGEPSYEQYF. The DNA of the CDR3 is TGTGCCAGCAGCTTAGCTTCGGGGGAACCCTCCTACGAGCAGTACTTC.

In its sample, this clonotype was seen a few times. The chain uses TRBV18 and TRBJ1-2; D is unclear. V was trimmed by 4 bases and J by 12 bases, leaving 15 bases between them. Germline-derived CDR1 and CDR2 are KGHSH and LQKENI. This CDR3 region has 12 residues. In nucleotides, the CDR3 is TGTGCCAGCTCACGAGGTTCGGGTGATAACACCTTC. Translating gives CASSRGSGDNTF.

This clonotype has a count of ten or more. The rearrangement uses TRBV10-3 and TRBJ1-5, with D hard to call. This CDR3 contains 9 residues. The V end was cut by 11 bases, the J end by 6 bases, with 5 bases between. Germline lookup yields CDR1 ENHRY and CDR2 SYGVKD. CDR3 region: CAAGQPQHF. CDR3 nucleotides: TGTGCCGCCGGTCAGCCCCAGCATTTT.

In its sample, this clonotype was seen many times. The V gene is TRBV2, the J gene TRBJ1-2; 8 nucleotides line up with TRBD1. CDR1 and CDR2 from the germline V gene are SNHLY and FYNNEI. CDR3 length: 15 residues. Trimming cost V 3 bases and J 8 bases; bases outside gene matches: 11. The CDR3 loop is CASSEGTGTIGGYTF. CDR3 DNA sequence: TGTGCCAGCAGTGAGGGGACAGGTACAATCGGAGGCTACACCTTC.

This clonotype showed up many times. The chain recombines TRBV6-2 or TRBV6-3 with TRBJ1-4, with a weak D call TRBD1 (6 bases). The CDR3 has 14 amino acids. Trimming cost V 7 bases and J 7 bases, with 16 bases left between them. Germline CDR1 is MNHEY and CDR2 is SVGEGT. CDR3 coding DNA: TGTGCCAGCACGCGAAGGGGGTACGGTGAAAAACTGTTTTTT. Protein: CASTRRGYGEKLFF.

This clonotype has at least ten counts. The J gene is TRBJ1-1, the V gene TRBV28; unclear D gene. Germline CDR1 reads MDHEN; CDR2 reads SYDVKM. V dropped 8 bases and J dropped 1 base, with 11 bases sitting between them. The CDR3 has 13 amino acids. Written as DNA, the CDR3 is TGTGCCAGCTCAACAGTAACGAACACTGAAGCTTTCTTT. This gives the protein CASSTVTNTEAFF. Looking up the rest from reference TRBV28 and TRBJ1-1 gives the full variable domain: DVKVTQSSRYLVKRTGEKVFLECVQDMDHENMFWYRQDPGLGLRLIYFSYDVKMKEKGDIPEGYSVSREKKERFSLILESASTNQTSMYLCASSTVTNTEAFFGQGTRLTVV.

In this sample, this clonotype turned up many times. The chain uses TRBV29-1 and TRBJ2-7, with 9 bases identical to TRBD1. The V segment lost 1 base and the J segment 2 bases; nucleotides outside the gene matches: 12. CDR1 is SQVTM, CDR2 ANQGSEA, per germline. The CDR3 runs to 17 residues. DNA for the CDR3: TGCAGCGTTGAAGTTTGGGGGACAGGGCAGCTTACCTACGAGCAGTACTTC. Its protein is CSVEVWGTGQLTYEQYF.

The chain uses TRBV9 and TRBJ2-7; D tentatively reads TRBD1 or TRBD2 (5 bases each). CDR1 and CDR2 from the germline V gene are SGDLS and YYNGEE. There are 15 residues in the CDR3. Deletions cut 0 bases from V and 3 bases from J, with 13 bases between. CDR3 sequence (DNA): TGTGCCAGCAGCGTAGGTGGGACCCCAGACTACGAGCAGTACTTC. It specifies CASSVGGTPDYEQYF.

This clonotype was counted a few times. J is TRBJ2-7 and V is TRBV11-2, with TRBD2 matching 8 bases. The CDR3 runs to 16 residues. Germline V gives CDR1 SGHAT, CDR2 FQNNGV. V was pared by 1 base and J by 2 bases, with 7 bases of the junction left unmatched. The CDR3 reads CASSLGRLAPAYEQYF. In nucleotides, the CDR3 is TGTGCCAGCAGCTTAGGGCGACTAGCGCCAGCCTACGAGCAGTACTTC. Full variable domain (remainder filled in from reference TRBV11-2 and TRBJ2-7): EAGVAQSPRYKIIEKRQSVAFWCNPISGHATLYWYQQILGQGPKLLIQFQNNGVVDDSQLPKDRFSAERLKGVDSTLKIQPAKLEDSAVYLCASSLGRLAPAYEQYFGPGTRLTVT.

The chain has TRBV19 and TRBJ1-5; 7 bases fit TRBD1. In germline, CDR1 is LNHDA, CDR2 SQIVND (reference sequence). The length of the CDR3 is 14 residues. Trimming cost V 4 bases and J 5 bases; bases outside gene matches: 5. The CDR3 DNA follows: TGTGCCAGTAGTACCGGACAGGTCTATCAGCCCCAGCATTTT. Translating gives CASSTGQVYQPQHF.

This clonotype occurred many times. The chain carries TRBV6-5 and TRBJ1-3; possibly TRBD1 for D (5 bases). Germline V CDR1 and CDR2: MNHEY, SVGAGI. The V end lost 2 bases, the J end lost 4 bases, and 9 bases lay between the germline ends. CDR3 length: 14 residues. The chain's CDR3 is CASSYDRKGNTIYF. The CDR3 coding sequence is TGTGCCAGCAGTTACGACAGAAAAGGAAACACCATATATTTT.

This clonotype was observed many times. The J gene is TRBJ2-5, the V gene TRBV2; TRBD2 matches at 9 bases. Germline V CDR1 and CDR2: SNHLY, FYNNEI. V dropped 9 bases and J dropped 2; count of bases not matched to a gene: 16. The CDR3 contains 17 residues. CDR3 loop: CASQRREGPLPQETQYF. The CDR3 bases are TGTGCCAGTCAAAGGCGGGAGGGCCCTCTCCCACAAGAGACCCAGTACTTC.

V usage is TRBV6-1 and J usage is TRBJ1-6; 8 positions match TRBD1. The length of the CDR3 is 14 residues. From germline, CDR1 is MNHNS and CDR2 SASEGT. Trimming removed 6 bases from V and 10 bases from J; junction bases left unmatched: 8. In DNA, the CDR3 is TGTGCCAGCAGATCGACAGGGGTAGAATCACCCCTCCACTTT. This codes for CASRSTGVESPLHF.

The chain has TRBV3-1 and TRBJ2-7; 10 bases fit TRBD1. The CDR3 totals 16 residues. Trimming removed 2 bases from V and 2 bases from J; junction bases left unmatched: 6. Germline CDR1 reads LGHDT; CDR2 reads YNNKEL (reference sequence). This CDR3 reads CASSQILGQGPYEQYF. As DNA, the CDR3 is TGTGCCAGCAGCCAAATCTTGGGACAGGGGCCCTACGAGCAGTACTTC.

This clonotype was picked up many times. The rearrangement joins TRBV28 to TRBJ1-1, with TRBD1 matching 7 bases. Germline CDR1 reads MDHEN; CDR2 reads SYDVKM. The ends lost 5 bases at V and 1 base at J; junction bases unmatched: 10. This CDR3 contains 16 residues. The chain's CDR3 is CASSQDRTRWNTEAFF. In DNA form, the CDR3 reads TGTGCCAGCAGTCAGGACAGGACTCGCTGGAACACTGAAGCTTTCTTT.

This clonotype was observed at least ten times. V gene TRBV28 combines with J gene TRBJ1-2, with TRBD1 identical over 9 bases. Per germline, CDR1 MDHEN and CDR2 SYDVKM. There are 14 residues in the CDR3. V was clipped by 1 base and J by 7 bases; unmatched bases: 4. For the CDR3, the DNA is TGTGCCAGCAGTTTATTGGACAGGGGTGGTGGCTACACCTTC. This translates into CASSLLDRGGGYTF.

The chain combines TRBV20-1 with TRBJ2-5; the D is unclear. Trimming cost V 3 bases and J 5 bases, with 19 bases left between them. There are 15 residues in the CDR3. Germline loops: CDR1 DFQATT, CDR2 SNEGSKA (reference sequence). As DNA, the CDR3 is TGCAGTGCTAGCTCCAGTGAATCGGGCGGTGAGACCCAGTACTTC. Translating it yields CSASSSESGGETQYF.

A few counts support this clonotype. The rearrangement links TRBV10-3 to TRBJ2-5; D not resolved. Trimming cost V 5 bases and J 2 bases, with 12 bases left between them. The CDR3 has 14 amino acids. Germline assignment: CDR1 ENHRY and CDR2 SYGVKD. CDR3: CAISRTEDQETQYF. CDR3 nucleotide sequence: TGTGCCATCAGTAGGACGGAAGATCAAGAGACCCAGTACTTC.